The clone carrying this T cell receptor (beta chain) was seen only a few times. This entry is derived from a study of blood T cell repertoires in COVID-19. Study summary: The analysed material was cDNA or gDNA that came from T cells, B-cell-depleted T cells, or PBMCs.

Repertoires were generated with immunoSEQ multiplex PCR, while TCRdb's copy carries only in-frame clones and drops some. The repertoire holds approximately 80,000 clones, with around 87% as singletons. The material sequenced was peripheral blood. The sequence was collected from a middle-aged man with acute or convalescent COVID-19.

As DNA, the CDR3 is TGTGCCAGCAGCTTAGCGGGGGCAGCAGATACGCAGTATTTT. Its translation: CASSLAGAADTQYF. The chain uses TRBV7-2 and TRBJ2-3, with D possibly TRBD1 on 6 matching bases. V lost 0 bases, J lost 4 bases, and 8 bases lay in between. The CDR3 spans 14 residues. Germline assignment: CDR1 SGHTA and CDR2 FQGNSA.